The 2 T cell receptor beta chains given below trace back to one sample, sequenced in a study of T cells after yellow fever vaccination. MiXCR was run by TCRdb on the 5' RACE reads, yielding one entry per CDR3 protein. The sample carries some 110,000 distinct CDR3 sequences, roughly 8.9% recorded once. The specimen was CD8+ T cells sorted from PBMCs, collected 45 days after the yellow fever booster vaccination. The receptors originated from a man aged 30 to 39 who received the YFV17D yellow fever vaccine.

There are many counts of this clonotype. This chain joins TRBV29-1 and TRBJ2-2; D may match TRBD1 or TRBD2 (5 bases each). The ends were cut back, 6 bases at V and 3 bases at J, with 8 bases in the middle. The CDR3 has 12 amino acids. From germline, CDR1 is SQVTM and CDR2 ANQGSEA. CDR3 in amino acids: CSVLGDTGELFF. DNA for the CDR3: TGCAGCGTACTAGGGGACACCGGGGAGCTGTTTTTT.

This clonotype was seen many times. The rearrangement joins TRBV12-3 or TRBV12-4 to TRBJ2-5; D gene uncertain. This CDR3 has 13 amino acids. The V and J ends lost 3 bases and 2 bases respectively, with 7 bases between them. The CDR3 nucleotides are TGTGCCAGCAGTTTGGGCAGTCAAGAGACCCAGTACTTC. This encodes CASSLGSQETQYF.